This T cell receptor beta chain was sequenced during a study of CD8 T cells in Susac syndrome. Trimming left V 1 base short and J 5 bases short, with 8 bases between. CDR1 DFQATT and CDR2 SNEGSKA come from the germline V gene (reference sequence). CDR3 size: 12 residues. Random hexamers were used to reverse transcribe the RNA input (roughly 0.5 to 1 ug). Amplification of the TCR beta CDR3 was carried out by immunoSEQ multiplex PCR, which spanned a total of 54 Vbeta and 13 Jbeta segments. TCRdb analysed the immunoSEQ multiplex PCR reads with MiXCR anew, one entry per CDR3 protein. Of some 200,000 distinct CDR3 sequences in the sample, 95% were seen once. Sequencing of TCR beta covered CD8+ and CD4+ T cells obtained from blood.

The TCR sequence derives from a human donor with multiple sclerosis. Source material: CD4+ T cells from PBMCs. The rearrangement joins TRBV20-1 to TRBJ1-2, with TRBD1 as a possible D gene (5 bases). Written as DNA, the CDR3 is TGCAGTGCTAGAGGTGACAGTTATGGCTACACCTTC. Translation: CSARGDSYGYTF.